These 5 T cell receptor beta chains were all obtained from the same sample, sequenced in a study of cytomegalovirus exposure and HLA in healthy donors (dated by TCRdb to about 2017). The library was obtained by the immunoSEQ multiplex PCR assay. The multiplex PCR relied on a mix of 60 forward primers for TCR Vbeta segments and 13 reverse primers for TCR Jbeta segments. The immuneACCESS repertoire file appears here via TCRdb, limited to in-frame rearrangements. These files lack a portion of the clones; in checked studies, under half of the deficit traces to unresolved V genes, and the cause of the others is not known. The sample table contains approximately 130,000 clones; only one count was recorded for 75% of them. Of the sample, roughly 3% falls within the top ten clones. What was sequenced was PBMCs. The source of these receptors is a middle-aged woman in good health and CMV-seropositive.

This clone was seen just once. The gene calls are TRBV19 and TRBJ2-2; 7 bases are a match to TRBD1. The length of the CDR3 is 17 residues. Germline V gives CDR1 LNHDA, CDR2 SQIVND (reference sequence). The V gene end was trimmed by 3 bases and the J gene end by 9 bases; junction bases not matched to a gene: 16. The CDR3 is CASSILRGGQPPRELFF. CDR3 DNA sequence: TGTGCCAGTAGTATTCTCAGAGGGGGCCAACCTCCCCGGGAGCTGTTTTTT.

The chain has TRBV5-1 and TRBJ1-1; D may be TRBD1 (5 bases). The CDR3 length is 14 residues. The V gene lost 4 bases and the J gene lost 0 bases, with 10 bases spanning the gap. Per the germline V gene, CDR1 is SGHRS and CDR2 is YFSETQ. The CDR3 nucleotides are TGCGCCAGCAGCCCAGGACACATGAACACTGAAGCTTTCTTT. Encoded protein: CASSPGHMNTEAFF.

The chain carries TRBV7-8 and TRBJ2-7, with a weak D call TRBD2 (6 bases). The CDR3 sequence is 15 residues long. V was pared by 2 bases and J by 8 bases, with 19 bases between. The V gene's germline CDR1 is SGHVS and CDR2 FQNEAQ. CDR3 sequence reads: CASSLSGTQRTKQYF. In nucleotides, the CDR3 is TGTGCCAGCAGCTTATCCGGGACTCAACGAACGAAGCAGTACTTC.

V is TRBV9 and J is TRBJ2-5, with a tentative D call TRBD1 (6 bases). The CDR3 has 17 amino acids. Trimming pared 0 bases from V and 0 bases from J, leaving 15 bases between. From germline, CDR1 is SGDLS and CDR2 YYNGEE. In nucleotides, the CDR3 is TGTGCCAGCAGCGTAGAGTTCGGTAACAGGGACCAAGAGACCCAGTACTTC. Residues: CASSVEFGNRDQETQYF.

The chain carries TRBV2 and TRBJ2-4; the D gene is possibly TRBD2 (5 bases). V was clipped by 3 bases and J by 7 bases, with 10 bases between them. Germline CDR1 is SNHLY and CDR2 is FYNNEI. The CDR3 is 13 residues long. The CDR3 sequence is CASSEISANIQYF. The CDR3 DNA follows: TGTGCCAGCAGTGAGATTAGCGCGAACATTCAGTACTTC.